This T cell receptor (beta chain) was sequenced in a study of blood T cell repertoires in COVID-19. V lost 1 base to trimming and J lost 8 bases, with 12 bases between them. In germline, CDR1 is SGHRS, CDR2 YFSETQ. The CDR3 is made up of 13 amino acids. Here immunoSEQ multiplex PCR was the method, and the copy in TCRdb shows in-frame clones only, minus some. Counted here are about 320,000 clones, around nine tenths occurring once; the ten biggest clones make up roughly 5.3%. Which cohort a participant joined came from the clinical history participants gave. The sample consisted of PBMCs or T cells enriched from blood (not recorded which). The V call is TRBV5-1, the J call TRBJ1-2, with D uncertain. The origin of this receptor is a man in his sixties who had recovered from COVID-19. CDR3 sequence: CASSLMGREGYTF. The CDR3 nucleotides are TGCGCCAGCAGCTTGATGGGCCGTGAGGGCTACACCTTC. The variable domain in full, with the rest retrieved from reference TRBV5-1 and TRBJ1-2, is KAGVTQTPRYLIKTRGQQVTLSCSPISGHRSVSWYQQTPGQGLQFLFEYFSETQRNKGNFPGRFSGRQFSNSRSEMNVSTLELGDSALYLCASSLMGREGYTFGSGTRLTVV.